This T cell receptor (beta chain) came from a study of technical replicates of blood from several donors. Libraries were prepared by immunoSEQ multiplex PCR; TCRdb keeps only in-frame clonotypes and omits some of them. The sample carries under 80,000 clones, 89% recorded once. The CDR3 length is 15 residues. Looked up from germline, CDR1 is SEHNR and CDR2 is FQNEAQ (reference sequence). Trimming pared 1 base from V and 6 bases from J, leaving 16 bases between. Sequenced sample: PBMCs. This sequence was found in a human donor in good health. Some clones in this sample may be carry-over from other donors' samples. V gene TRBV7-9 combines with J gene TRBJ2-7; the D is unclear. CDR3: CASSLDGSEVREQYF. DNA of the CDR3: TGTGCCAGCAGCTTAGATGGCTCCGAGGTCCGCGAGCAGTACTTC.